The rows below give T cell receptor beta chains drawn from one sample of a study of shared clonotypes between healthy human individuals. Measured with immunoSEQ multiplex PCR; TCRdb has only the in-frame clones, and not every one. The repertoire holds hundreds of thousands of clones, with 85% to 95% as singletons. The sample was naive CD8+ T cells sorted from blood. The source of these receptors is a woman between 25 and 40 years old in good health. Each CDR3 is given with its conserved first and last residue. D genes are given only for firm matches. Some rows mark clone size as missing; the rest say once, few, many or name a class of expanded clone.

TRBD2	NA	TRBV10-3	CAIYGGVSTDTQYF
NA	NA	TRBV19	CASSITPYSNQPQHF
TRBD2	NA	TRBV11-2	CASSQGLAYEQYF
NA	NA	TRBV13	CASQPLPGSEQYF
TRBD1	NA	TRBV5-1	CASSPGQGWAYEQYF
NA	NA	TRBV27	CASSLGYQPQHF
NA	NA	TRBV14	CASSQGKHREDGNYGYTF
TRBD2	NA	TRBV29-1	CSAAAGEYVVPDTQYF
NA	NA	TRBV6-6	CASQDGSYNEQFF
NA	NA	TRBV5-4	CASSFAANYGYTF
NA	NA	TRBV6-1	CASSEIGLQETQYF
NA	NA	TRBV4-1	CASSQAYNTGELFF
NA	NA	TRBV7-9	CASSLATGQNTEAFF
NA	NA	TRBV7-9	CASRLLGETQYF
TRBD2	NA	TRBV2	CASSRTSGLPDNEQFF
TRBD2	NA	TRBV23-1	CASSQSPSGSAYNEQFF
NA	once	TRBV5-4	CASSQDSVAVDTYEQYF
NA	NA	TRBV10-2	CASNTGTGELFF
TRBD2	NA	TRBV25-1	CASTGLGVHEQFF
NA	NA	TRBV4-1	CASSQVGGTEAFF